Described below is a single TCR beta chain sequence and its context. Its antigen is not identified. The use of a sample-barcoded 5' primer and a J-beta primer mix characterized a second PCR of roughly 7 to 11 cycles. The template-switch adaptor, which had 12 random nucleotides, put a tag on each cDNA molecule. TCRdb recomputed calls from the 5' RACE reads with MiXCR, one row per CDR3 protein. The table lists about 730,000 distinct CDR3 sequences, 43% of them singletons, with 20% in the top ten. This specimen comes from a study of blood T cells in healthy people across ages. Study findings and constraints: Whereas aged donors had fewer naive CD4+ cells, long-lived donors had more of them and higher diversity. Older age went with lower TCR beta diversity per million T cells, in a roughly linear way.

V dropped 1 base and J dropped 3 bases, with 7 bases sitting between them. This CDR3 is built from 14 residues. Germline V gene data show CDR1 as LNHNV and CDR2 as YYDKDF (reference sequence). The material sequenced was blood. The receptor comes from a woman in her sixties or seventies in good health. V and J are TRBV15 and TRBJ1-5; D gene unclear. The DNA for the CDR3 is TGTGCCACCAGCAGAGGTAGCACCAATCAGCCCCAGCATTTT. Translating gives CATSRGSTNQPQHF.